This is a list of T cell receptor beta chains from one sample in a study of siplizumab effects on memory and regulatory T cells. Repertoires were generated with immunoSEQ multiplex PCR, while TCRdb's copy carries only in-frame clones and drops some. The table shows 85,000 to 95,000 clones, with approximately 95% occurring only once. Sequencing input: non-Treg CD4+ T cells sorted from blood. All receptors derive from a human donor in good health. Both conserved end residues are part of each CDR3. The D gene is left open where the match is weak. Not all rows give a size; the values are once, few, many and, for expanded clones, a class.

j_gene | d_gene | abundance | v_gene | CDR3nt | CDR3aa
TRBJ2-2 | . | once | TRBV11-3 | TGTGCCAGCAGCTTGTTTGGGGTACCCGGGGAGCTGTTTTTT | CASSLFGVPGELFF
TRBJ1-3 | . | . | TRBV30 | TGTGCCTGGGGCCGGGAGCGAGGAAACACCATATATTTT | CAWGRERGNTIYF
TRBJ2-5 | . | . | TRBV5-1 | TGCGCCAGCAGCTTGGCCGTGGGGATACAAGAGACCCAGTACTTC | CASSLAVGIQETQYF
TRBJ2-7 | . | once | TRBV5-1 | TGCGCCAGCGTCCCTAGCGCGGTCTACGAGCAGTACTTC | CASVPSAVYEQYF
TRBJ2-5 | TRBD1 | . | TRBV7-2 | TGTGCCAGCAGCCAGACAGGGGAGAAAGAGACCCAGTACTTC | CASSQTGEKETQYF
TRBJ1-2 | . | . | TRBV5-6 | TGTGCCAGCAGCGAGGACAGTGGGGTGCCGAGGGCCTATGGCTACACCTTC | CASSEDSGVPRAYGYTF
TRBJ2-1 | TRBD2 | once | TRBV6-5 | TGTGCCAGCAGTTACACTAGCGGTCAGCCGCAGTTCTTC | CASSYTSGQPQFF
TRBJ1-1 | . | . | TRBV5-4 | TGTGCCAGCAGCTTGGGTGTTCGGGTGGTGAACACTGAAGCTTTCTTT | CASSLGVRVVNTEAFF
TRBJ2-5 | TRBD1 | . | TRBV10-1 | TGCGCCAGCAGAAAAGCAGGGGGAAAGCAAGAGACCCAGTACTTC | CASRKAGGKQETQYF
TRBJ1-4 | . | . | TRBV11-3 | TGTGCCAGCAGCTTAACCGGGGTGAATGAAAAACTGTTTTTT | CASSLTGVNEKLFF
TRBJ2-1 | . | . | TRBV5-1 | TGCGCCAGCAGCCGTCGACTAGGGGCCAGCTCCTACAATGAGCAGTTCTTC | CASSRRLGASSYNEQFF
TRBJ1-1 | . | . | TRBV13 | TGTGCCAGCAGCTTTCTACAGGCCCCGGCTTTCTTT | CASSFLQAPAFF
TRBJ1-5 | . | . | TRBV11-3 | TGTGCCAGCAGCTCGCCTCGGAACAGGGTTTGCAATCAGCCCCAGCATTTT | CASSSPRNRVCNQPQHF
TRBJ1-6 | . | . | TRBV9 | TGTGCCAGCAGCCCAGACATCGAGATAAATTCACCCCTCCACTTT | CASSPDIEINSPLHF
TRBJ1-2 | . | . | TRBV5-4 | TGTGCCAGCAGCTTGTGGAACAGAGCTAACTATGGCTACACCTTC | CASSLWNRANYGYTF
TRBJ2-3 | . | . | TRBV15 | TGTGCCACAAACCGGGTTGCGACGTTTGGGGTTGCAGGAGACACAGATACGCAGTATTTT | CATNRVATFGVAGDTDTQYF
TRBJ1-1 | . | . | TRBV9 | TGTGCCAGCAGCGTAGTAGTAGGGGGGATAGAAGCTTTCTTT | CASSVVVGGIEAFF
TRBJ1-2 | . | . | TRBV5-6 | TGTGCCAGCAGCTTGGCCAGGCAGACTAACTATGGCTACACCTTC | CASSLARQTNYGYTF
TRBJ2-2 | . | . | TRBV6-5 | TGTGCCAGCAGTTTGTGGACAGACACCGGGGAGCTGTTTTTT | CASSLWTDTGELFF
TRBJ1-6 | . | . | TRBV2 | TGTGCCACCTCATTACTTAGGGGAGGGGGTTCACCCCTCCACTTT | CATSLLRGGGSPLHF
TRBJ2-1 | TRBD2 | . | TRBV5-1 | TGCGCCAGCAGCCGACTAGCGGGAGTTAACTACAATGAGCAGTTCTTC | CASSRLAGVNYNEQFF
TRBJ1-1 | TRBD1 | . | TRBV29-1 | TGCAGCGGACGGGACAGCCACACTGAAGCTTTCTTT | CSGRDSHTEAFF
TRBJ2-4 | TRBD1 | . | TRBV11-1 | TGTGCCAGCAGCTTAGGGACAGGGGTTTCCAAAAACATTCAGTACTTC | CASSLGTGVSKNIQYF
TRBJ2-5 | . | . | TRBV12-5 | TGTGCTAGTGGTTTGATAATAGGGGGGCCAGAAGAGACCCAGTACTTC | CASGLIIGGPEETQYF
TRBJ2-5 | . | . | TRBV19 | TGTGCCAGTAGTATTCGGGTCATGGAGACCCAGTACTTC | CASSIRVMETQYF
TRBJ2-1 | TRBD1 | . | TRBV2 | TGTGCCAGCAGTACCGGGACAGGGGGCAATGAGCAGTTCTTC | CASSTGTGGNEQFF
TRBJ2-1 | . | . | TRBV29-1 | TGCAGCGTCCCGACAGTTAAGAATGAGCAGTTCTTC | CSVPTVKNEQFF
TRBJ2-2 | . | . | TRBV5-1 | TGCGCCAGCCAGCGAGGCGGGGCGAACACCGGGGAGCTGTTTTTT | CASQRGGANTGELFF
TRBJ2-7 | . | . | TRBV5-6 | TGTGCCAGCAGCCGGCGGGACAGAACCTACGAGCAGTACTTC | CASSRRDRTYEQYF
TRBJ1-2 | . | once | TRBV2 | TGTGCCAGTGGGGGAGGCTATGGCTACACCTTC | CASGGGYGYTF